One sample yielded the 22 T cell receptor beta chains listed below, sequenced in a study of T cells in Graves' hyperthyroidism and ophthalmopathy. Amplification targeted TCR beta CDR3 regions from RNA transcripts. The primer set for the first-round RT-PCR of the TCR CDR3 was HTBI. TCRdb used MiXCR to reprocess the multiplex PCR reads, holding one entry per CDR3 protein. This sample has about 570,000 distinct CDR3 sequences, with about 45% found just once. Sequenced input: peripheral blood or thyroid tissue (not recorded which). These receptors all come from an adult woman with Graves' disease, either hyperthyroidism or ophthalmopathy (not recorded which).

This sequence joins TRBV20-1 and TRBJ1-6; the match to TRBD1 covers 7 bases. CDR1 DFQATT and CDR2 SNEGSKA come from the germline V gene (reference sequence). The CDR3 is 13 amino acids. V lost 4 bases to trimming and J lost 7 bases; unmatched junction nucleotides: 4. The CDR3 sequence: CSANGTENSPLHF. CDR3 nucleotides: TGCAGTGCTAACGGGACAGAAAATTCACCCCTCCACTTT.

This clonotype was seen only a few times. An end of the junction differs from the germline gene, which may be a read error. This chain joins TRBV2 and TRBJ1-1, with D maybe TRBD1 (6 bases). The CDR3 is 14 residues long. In germline, CDR1 is SNHLY, CDR2 FYNNEI. This chain's CDR3 is CASSVGQSNTEAFF. CDR3 sequence (DNA): TGTGCCAGCAGCGTTGGACAGTCTAACACCGAAGCTTTCTTT.

This clonotype occurred once. The CDR3 does not end in the conserved phenylalanine or tryptophan, so this is likely a read error. The chain recombines TRBV24-1 with TRBJ1-1; D gene ambiguous. CDR3 length equals 13 residues. Germline lookup yields CDR1 KGHDR and CDR2 SFDVKD. V was trimmed by 9 bases and J by 4 bases, leaving 14 bases between them. The CDR3 sequence is CATGAPASTEAFL. CDR3 DNA sequence: TGTGCCACCGGTGCCCCGGCGAGCACTGAAGCTTTCCTT.

This clonotype was seen at least ten times. The rearrangement uses TRBV25-1 and TRBJ1-1; D is uncertain. V gave up 1 base and J gave up 8 bases, with 11 bases separating them. Germline loops: CDR1 MGHDK, CDR2 SYGVNS. There are 13 residues in the CDR3. The CDR3 sequence: CASSEWGGKEAFF. The DNA for the CDR3 is TGTGCCAGCAGTGAATGGGGAGGGAAGGAAGCTTTCTTT.

At least ten counts were recorded for this clonotype. The chain has TRBV20-1 and TRBJ2-7; D is ambiguous. V lost 1 base to trimming and J lost 7 bases, with 17 bases between them. Germline lookup yields CDR1 DFQATT and CDR2 SNEGSKA (reference sequence). The CDR3 is made up of 14 amino acids. CDR3 protein: CSARVHGQLSEQYF. The DNA for the CDR3 is TGCAGTGCTAGAGTTCATGGCCAATTATCGGAGCAGTACTTC.

This rearrangement joins TRBV14 to TRBJ2-7, with 7 nucleotides matching TRBD2. Germline V lookup: CDR1 SGHDN, CDR2 FVKESK. CDR3 length: 13 amino acids. Trimming removed 2 bases from V and 4 bases from J; junction bases left unmatched: 2. The DNA for the CDR3 is TGTGCCAGCAGCCAAAGGACTAGATACGAGCAGTACTTC. Residues: CASSQRTRYEQYF.

This clonotype was detected many times. The V gene is TRBV13, the J gene TRBJ1-3; D gene ambiguous. Germline CDR1 and CDR2: PRHDT and FYEKMQ (reference sequence). This CDR3 contains 13 residues. With 6 bases removed from V and 4 bases from J, the gap between germline ends came to 10 bases. The CDR3: CASRPLDGNTIYF. The CDR3 nucleotides are TGTGCCAGCAGGCCCCTAGACGGAAACACCATATATTTT.

This clonotype was observed at least ten times. The rearrangement uses TRBV5-1 and TRBJ2-2; D may be TRBD1 (5 bases). CDR1 is SGHRS, CDR2 YFSETQ, per germline. The CDR3 runs to 15 residues. V lost 0 bases and J lost 1, with 7 bases in between. CDR3 nucleotide sequence: TGCGCCAGCAGCTTGGTCCAGGGGAACACCGGGGAGCTGTTTTTT. Its protein product is CASSLVQGNTGELFF.

The rearrangement uses TRBV19 and TRBJ1-1; the D gene is possibly TRBD1 (5 bases). Germline CDR1 is LNHDA and CDR2 is SQIVND (reference sequence). The CDR3 runs 14 residues. The ends were cut back, 3 bases at V and 6 bases at J, with 14 bases in the middle. In DNA form, the CDR3 reads TGTGCCAGTAGTATCTGGGGCTTGGACTCTGAAGCTTTCTTT. It is translated as CASSIWGLDSEAFF.

This clonotype was detected ten times or more. This chain uses TRBV6-5 with TRBJ2-7, with TRBD2 matching 7 bases. This CDR3 is built from 13 residues. V lost 7 bases to trimming and J lost 1 base; unmatched junction nucleotides: 4. Germline loops: CDR1 MNHEY, CDR2 SVGAGI. The CDR3 sequence: CASNQAGSYEQYF. DNA for the CDR3: TGTGCCAGCAACCAAGCGGGATCCTACGAGCAGTACTTC.

This clonotype was detected only a few times. The genes are TRBV11-2 and TRBJ2-7, with D perhaps matching TRBD2 (6 bases). Trimming removed 5 bases from V and 3 bases from J, with 14 bases in between. In germline, CDR1 is SGHAT, CDR2 FQNNGV. CDR3 size: 14 residues. For the CDR3, the DNA is TGTGCCAGCAGCCCCCTTTCCGGGGGCTACGAGCAGTACTTC. It specifies CASSPLSGGYEQYF.

The chain recombines TRBV7-2 with TRBJ1-3; D is ambiguous. The CDR3 contains 12 residues. Trimming stripped 5 bases from V and 4 bases from J, with 6 bases between. Germline CDR1 and CDR2: SGHTA and FQGNSA. For the CDR3, the DNA is TGTGCCAGCAGCCGACCGGGAAACACCATATATTTT. Amino acid sequence: CASSRPGNTIYF.

With regard to this clonotype: A junction boundary mismatches the germline segment, possibly from a read error. This chain's CDR3 is CAISESRGMNTGAFF. In nucleotides, the CDR3 is TGTGCCATCAGTGAGTCGCGGGGGATGAACACTGGAGCTTTCTTT. The rearrangement joins TRBV10-3 to TRBJ1-1; perhaps TRBD1 as D (5 bases). Germline V lookup: CDR1 ENHRY, CDR2 SYGVKD. CDR3 size: 15 residues.

Concerning this clonotype: Possible read error: a much larger clone is one base away. A read error is likely, as this CDR3 ends without the conserved phenylalanine or tryptophan. The V and J genes are TRBV7-2 and TRBJ2-2; TRBD1 might be the D (6 bases). Deletions cut 5 bases from V and 0 bases from J, with 13 bases between. The CDR3 extends over 16 amino acids. The germline V gene has CDR1 SGHTA and CDR2 FQGNSA. Here the CDR3 reads CASSTRTETNTGELFL. DNA of the CDR3: TGTGCCAGCAGCACCCGGACAGAAACGAACACCGGGGAGCTGTTTCTT.

The chain is built from TRBV7-2 and TRBJ1-4; TRBD1 matches at 10 bases. CDR1 SGHTA and CDR2 FQGNSA come from the germline V gene. This CDR3 has 19 residues. V lost 5 bases to trimming and J lost 8 bases; unmatched junction nucleotides: 20. The CDR3 spells CASSPAKVPGTGVEEKLFF. As DNA, the CDR3 is TGTGCCAGCAGCCCCGCGAAAGTTCCCGGGACAGGGGTTGAAGAAAAACTGTTTTTT.

Remarks on this clonotype: At one of its ends the junction is not consistent with the germline gene, which may arise from a read error. The rearrangement uses TRBV29-1 and TRBJ2-5, with no clear D. This CDR3 region has 12 residues. The germline gives CDR1 SQVTM, CDR2 ANQGSEA. CDR3 amino acids: CSGRAAQGTQYF. For the CDR3, the DNA is TGCAGCGGCCGGGCCGCACAAGGGACCCAGTACTTC.

This clonotype occurred a few times. The V and J genes are TRBV10-3 and TRBJ2-6, with D possibly being TRBD2 (5 bases). Germline V CDR1 and CDR2: ENHRY, SYGVKD. The CDR3 spans 18 residues. V lost 3 bases to trimming and J lost 0 bases, with 15 bases between them. The CDR3 spells CAISDRGAVSSGANVLTF. The CDR3 DNA reads as TGTGCCATCAGTGATCGTGGAGCGGTAAGCTCTGGGGCCAACGTCCTGACTTTC.

In this sample, this clonotype turned up many times. The chain uses TRBV6-5 and TRBJ2-5; 7 bases map to TRBD2. Germline CDR1 MNHEY, CDR2 SVGAGI. V shed 4 bases and J 5 bases; nucleotides not matched to a gene: 10. The CDR3 extends over 15 amino acids. In nucleotides, the CDR3 is TGTGCCAGCAGTTCAAAGGGAGGGGCGCGGGAGACCCAGTACTTC. Translation gives CASSSKGGARETQYF.

Many counts were recorded for this clonotype. This chain connects TRBV28 to TRBJ1-5; TRBD1 matches at 10 bases. Losses at the gene ends were 5 bases for V and 7 bases for J; bases not matched to a gene: 5. Germline V gives CDR1 MDHEN, CDR2 SYDVKM. This CDR3 has 14 amino acids. DNA for the CDR3: TGTGCCAGCAGTGGACAGGGGGTACAGCAGCCCCAGCATTTT. It specifies CASSGQGVQQPQHF.

The chain is built from TRBV7-3 and TRBJ2-3; TRBD1 is a possible D gene (5 bases). Trimming stripped 5 bases from V and 4 bases from J, with 16 bases between. Germline values: CDR1 SGHTA, CDR2 FQGTGA. The CDR3 runs 15 residues. CDR3 sequence: CASSTSGLGPDTQYF. In DNA form, the CDR3 reads TGTGCCAGCAGCACTTCAGGGTTGGGCCCAGATACGCAGTATTTT.

Ten or more counts support this clonotype. The gene calls are TRBV7-9 and TRBJ1-1; possibly TRBD1 for D (5 bases). V gave up 5 bases and J gave up 1 base, with 14 bases separating them. This CDR3 comprises 15 residues. In germline, CDR1 is SEHNR, CDR2 FQNEAQ (reference sequence). The CDR3 nucleotides read TGTGCCAGCAGCCTCCTCGGGGGGAGGAACACTGAAGCTTTCTTT. Translating it yields CASSLLGGRNTEAFF. The full variable domain, rest sourced from reference TRBV7-9 and TRBJ1-1, is DTGVSQNPRHKITKRGQNVTFRCDPISEHNRLYWYRQTLGQGPEFLTYFQNEAQLEKSRLLSDRFSAERPKGSFSTLEIQRTEQGDSAMYLCASSLLGGRNTEAFFGQGTRLTVV.

The V call is TRBV12-3 or TRBV12-4, the J call TRBJ2-6, with D perhaps TRBD1 or TRBD2 (6 bases each). V was shortened by 2 bases and J by 0 bases, with 14 bases between the two germline ends. CDR3 length equals 18 residues. The CDR3 here is CASSLLGGGISGANVLTF. DNA of the CDR3: TGTGCCAGCAGTTTATTAGGAGGGGGAATCTCTGGGGCCAACGTCCTGACTTTC.